This T cell receptor (beta chain) came from a study of cytomegalovirus exposure and HLA in healthy donors. Across the study: From around 180 million T cells, an earlier analysis saw roughly 110 million unique TCR beta sequences. Study findings and constraints: The authors later found most CMV-associated TCR beta chains appeared HLA-restricted. Prior analysis indicated that the majority of TCR beta V segments exhibited productivity approximately 87% or approximately 30% of the time.

A word on this clone: Its antigen is not identified.

The PCR used 60 Vbeta and 13 Jbeta primers. Assay: immunoSEQ multiplex PCR; the TCRdb copy retains only in-frame clones and omits some. Of approximately 110,000 clones listed, around 80% are singletons. The CDR3 has 15 amino acids. Germline CDR1 is SGHTS and CDR2 is YDEGEE. V lost 7 bases to trimming and J lost 2 bases; unmatched junction nucleotides: 9. The sequenced material came from PBMCs. V gene TRBV5-8 combines with J gene TRBJ2-3; 8 nucleotides match TRBD2. The TCR comes from a male donor in good health and CMV-seronegative. In DNA form, the CDR3 reads TGTGCCAGCGGTGGTAGCGGGGACTACACAGATACGCAGTATTTT. Protein: CASGGSGDYTDTQYF.